This TCR beta chain came from a study of blood T cell repertoires in COVID-19. The CDR3 loop spans 14 amino acids. Germline CDR1 reads KGHSH; CDR2 reads LQKENI. The V end lost 2 bases, the J end lost 5 bases, and 10 bases lay between the germline ends. How the authors handled the data: Amplification of reference gene primers provided the estimated nucleated cell counts. Sequenced by immunoSEQ multiplex PCR; TCRdb stores in-frame clones only, minus some. The V and J calls and clone size are taken from that table; D and trimming were inferred from the DNA. The data show tens of thousands of clones, with roughly three quarters seen just once and 8.5% held by the top ten.

The chain joins TRBV18 to TRBJ2-4, with D possibly being TRBD1 (5 bases). The source material was peripheral blood. The receptor's source is a man between 65 and 85 years old with active or convalescent COVID-19. The CDR3 loop reads CASSPLEQENIQYF. Written as DNA, the CDR3 is TGTGCCAGCTCACCATTGGAACAGGAAAACATTCAGTACTTC.